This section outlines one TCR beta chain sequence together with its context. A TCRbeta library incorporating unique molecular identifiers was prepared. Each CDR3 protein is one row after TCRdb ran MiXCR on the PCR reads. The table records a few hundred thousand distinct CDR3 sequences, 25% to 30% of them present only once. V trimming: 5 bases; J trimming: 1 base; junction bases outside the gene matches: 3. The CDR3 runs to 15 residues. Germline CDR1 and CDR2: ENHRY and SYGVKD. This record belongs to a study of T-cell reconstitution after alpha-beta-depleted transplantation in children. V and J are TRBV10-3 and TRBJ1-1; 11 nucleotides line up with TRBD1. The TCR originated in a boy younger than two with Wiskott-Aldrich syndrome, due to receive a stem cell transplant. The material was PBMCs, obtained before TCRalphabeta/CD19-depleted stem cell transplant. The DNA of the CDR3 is TGTGCCATCAGTCGGGACAGGGGGACGAACACTGAAGCTTTCTTT. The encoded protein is CAISRDRGTNTEAFF.